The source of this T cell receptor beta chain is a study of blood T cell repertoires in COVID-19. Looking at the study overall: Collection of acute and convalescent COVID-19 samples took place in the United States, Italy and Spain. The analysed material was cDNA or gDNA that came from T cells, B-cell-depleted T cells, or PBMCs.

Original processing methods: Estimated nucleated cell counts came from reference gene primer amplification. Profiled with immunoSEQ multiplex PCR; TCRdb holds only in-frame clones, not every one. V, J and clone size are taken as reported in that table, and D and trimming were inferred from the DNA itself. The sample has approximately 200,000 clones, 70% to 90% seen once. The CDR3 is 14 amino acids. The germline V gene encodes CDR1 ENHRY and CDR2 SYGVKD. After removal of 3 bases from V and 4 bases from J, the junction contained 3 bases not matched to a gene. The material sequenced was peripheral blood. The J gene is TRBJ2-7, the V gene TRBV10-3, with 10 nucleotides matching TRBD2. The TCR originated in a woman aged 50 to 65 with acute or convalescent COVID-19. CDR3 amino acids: CAISEGLAVYEQYF. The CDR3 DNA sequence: TGTGCCATCAGTGAAGGACTAGCGGTTTACGAGCAGTACTTC.